This T cell receptor beta chain was sequenced during a study of T cells in Graves' hyperthyroidism and ophthalmopathy (dated by TCRdb to between 2018 and 2020). In terms of the full investigation: A discovery cohort of approximately 100 patients, roughly 45 with Graves' ophthalmopathy and more than 55 with stable Graves' hyperthyroidism, was used to find distinguishing TCR V-J signatures. The approximately 98 discovery patients were randomly divided into training and test sets at a 7:3 ratio. After blood sampling, hyperthyroidism patients were treated with methimazole at a starting dose of 30 mg daily, and ophthalmopathy patients were treated with high-dose intravenous methylprednisolone. The paper reports TCR Vbeta CDR3 sequencing of some 140 peripheral blood samples: approximately 41 ophthalmopathy, under 80 hyperthyroidism and approximately 17 progressor patients. Prospective prediction of ophthalmopathy was tested in an independent validation cohort of approximately 18 hyperthyroidism patients and 17 patients who later progressed to ophthalmopathy. The study also compared thyroid tissue and blood T-cell repertoires from about six Graves' hyperthyroidism patients.

The TCR beta CDR3 regions were amplified from the RNA transcripts. The TCR CDR3 was subjected to a first round of RT-PCR using the HTBI primer set and the Qiagen OneStep RT-PCR kit. Libraries were constructed in a second round of multiplex PCR, after which size selection and purification were performed. Libraries were sequenced paired-end with 100 bp reads on an Illumina HiSeq2000. Turning to the authors' computational methods: SOAPnuke was used to process the raw data, throwing out any read that contained adapters or uncalled bases, had a mean Phred below 15, or lacked an exact constant-primer or identifier match. COPE v1.2.5 was used to merge the high-quality paired reads, and each unique nucleotide sequence was defined as a clonotype. MiTCR v1.1 was used to align the clonotypes against IMGT TRBV, TRBD and TRBJ reference segments. The analysis included only V-J combinations with a frequency above 0.0001, which together covered approximately 99% of the repertoires. The TCS score was defined as F50 (clonal expansion) divided by E x V (chaos), with BLOSUM62-based TCRdist calculated between CDR3 peptides within each V-J. Welch's t-statistics and random forest reduced 500 to 650 V-J features to 13, which were used in a naive Bayes classifier (R e1071). TCRdb reran the public reads through fastp at Q25 and MiXCR, keeping productive beta chains. Entries that share a CDR3 protein sequence are merged under the most common genes and DNA. The V and J calls follow TCRdb's processing rather than the paper's. This sample has about 560,000 distinct CDR3 sequences in its table, and 40% to 55% of those were observed once. Just over 8% of the sample belongs to the ten largest clones.

Stable Graves' hyperthyroidism was defined as no progression to ophthalmopathy during 18 months of follow-up. The hyperthyroidism patients were between 18 and 65 years old and newly diagnosed, with a disease duration of less than 2 months. The study excluded patients with uncontrolled infections, other autoimmune diseases, pregnancy or lactation. Diagnoses relied on clinical symptoms, serum thyroxine and TRAb, thyroid ultrasound and orbital computed tomography. Total RNA was extracted using Trizol reagent, and RNA quality was assessed on an Agilent 2100 Bioanalyzer. Beyond this particular receptor, the publication reports: A 13 V-J signature model separated ophthalmopathy from stable hyperthyroidism, with 87.88% sensitivity and roughly 84% specificity in cross-validation and 80%/75% in testing. Most expanded thyroid clonotypes (frequency above 0.001) were also detected in blood, a finding suggesting that blood repertoires may reflect thyroid immune responses. In validation, progression to ophthalmopathy was predicted by the model with 70.59% sensitivity and around 75% specificity, a median of approximately 6.5 months before onset. No statistical method was used to fix the sample size in advance, and group allocation was not hidden from the investigators.

About this clonotype itself: Its antigen is not yet known. One junction end does not reproduce the germline sequence, and a read error may be involved.

The germline V gene sets CDR1 to ENHRY and CDR2 to SYGVKD. The CDR3 measures 13 amino acids from cysteine to phenylalanine. Only the CDR3 DNA stays, 39 bases, in frame from base 1. The sequence derives from a woman in her late teens or twenties with Graves' hyperthyroidism. Donor details come from another sample of the same person, matched by shared clones. The V and J segments used are TRBV10-3 and TRBJ2-7, with a weak D call of TRBD2 (6 bases match). The specimen was peripheral blood or thyroid tissue (not recorded which). The CDR3 here reads CASSDQEGYEQYF. The bases read TGTGCCAGCAGTGATCAGGAGGGGTACGAGCAGTACTTC.